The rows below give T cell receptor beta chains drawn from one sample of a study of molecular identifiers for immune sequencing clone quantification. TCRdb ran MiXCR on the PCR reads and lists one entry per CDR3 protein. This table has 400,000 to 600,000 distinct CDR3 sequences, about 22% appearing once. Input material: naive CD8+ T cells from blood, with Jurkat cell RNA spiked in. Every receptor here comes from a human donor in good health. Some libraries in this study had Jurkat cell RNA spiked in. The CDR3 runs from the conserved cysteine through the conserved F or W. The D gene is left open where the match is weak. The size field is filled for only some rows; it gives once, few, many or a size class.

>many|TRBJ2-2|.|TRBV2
CASIRGANTGELFF
TGTGCCAGCATCCGCGGGGCTAACACCGGGGAGCTGTTTTTT
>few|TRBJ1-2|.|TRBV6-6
CASSYSSSLNPSGYTF
TGTGCCAGCAGTTACTCGAGTTCCCTGAATCCTAGTGGCTACACCTTC
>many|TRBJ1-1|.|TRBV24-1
CATSDGMNTEAFF
TGTGCCACCAGTGACGGCATGAACACTGAAGCTTTCTTT
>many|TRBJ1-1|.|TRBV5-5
CASSLLTRGGEAFF
TGTGCCAGCAGCTTGCTGACGCGGGGAGGTGAAGCTTTCTTT
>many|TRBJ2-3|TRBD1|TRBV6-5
CASSSLGQPLVDF
TGTGCCAGCAGCTCCCTGGGACAGCCCCTTGTGGATTTT
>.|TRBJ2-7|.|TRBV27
CASSLRTRGRYEQYF
TGTGCCAGCAGTTTAAGGACTAGGGGGCGGTACGAGCAGTACTTC
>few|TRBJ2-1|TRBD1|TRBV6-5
CASSLTGDEQFF
TGTGCCAGCAGTTTGACAGGGGATGAGCAGTTCTTC
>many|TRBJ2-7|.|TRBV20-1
CSARDEVPLGQYF
TGCAGTGCTAGAGATGAGGTACCCTTGGGGCAGTACTTC
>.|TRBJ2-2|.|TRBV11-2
CASSLDQSEDTGELFF
TGTGCCAGCAGCTTAGATCAGTCCGAGGACACCGGGGAGCTGTTTTTT
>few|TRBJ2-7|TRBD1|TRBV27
CASSLVTGGIYEQYF
TGTGCCAGCAGTTTAGTTACAGGGGGCATCTACGAGCAGTACTTC